This section outlines one TCR beta chain sequence together with its context. This clonotype was counted a few times. Its binding antigen is unknown. No qualities accompany the bases; no much larger clone lies one base away. This sample is part of a study of immune heterogeneity within non-small cell lung tumors (dated by TCRdb to 2017 to 2018). Background for the entire study: Histology comprised a handful of squamous cell carcinomas, 10 non-squamous carcinomas and 1 tumor not otherwise specified. Whole-exome sequencing, RNA-seq and TCR beta repertoire sequencing were combined for multiple spatially distinct regions from each NSCLC tumor so that intratumoral immune heterogeneity could be examined. TCR repertoire analysis included 57 tumor loci from approximately 16 patients, whereas transcriptome data included only around 44 loci from roughly 12 patients. Neoantigen binding to each patient's HLA alleles was predicted with netMHCpan-3.0 for mutant peptides of 8 to 11 amino acids. Study-level results and caveats: Individual patients mostly had different high-frequency TCR beta clonotypes. Within a given patient, the same dominant CDR3B clonotypes showed up repeatedly across loci, although different tumor locations also carried unique high-frequency clones. A statistically significant but moderate positive correlation (R about 0.34) was observed between local T-cell repertoire clonality and local tumor mutational burden.

A multiplex PCR system amplified the TCR beta CDR3 region, with a first 10-cycle round using 32 V-gene forward and 13 J-gene reverse primers. First-round PCR used a QIAGEN Multiplex PCR Kit, and primer sequences were filed in Chinese patent CN105087789A. A second PCR round added Illumina universal primers using the Phusion High-Fidelity PCR Kit. The TCR libraries underwent paired-end sequencing with a read length of 151 bp on the Illumina HiSeq X Ten platform. In the paper's pipeline: Cutadapt removed reads without multiplex PCR primers, PEAR merged read pairs, and MiXCR with default settings called CDR3 regions. Repertoire diversity used Shannon entropy, and clonality was computed as one minus Shannon entropy divided by ln of productive unique sequence count. Clonotypes present at frequencies of at least 0.5% were defined as dominant or high-frequency T-cell clones. TCRdb took the public reads, trimmed them with fastp at Q25, ran MiXCR for clone calling and kept in-frame beta chains. Records with the same CDR3 protein are collapsed into one entry carrying the most frequent genes and DNA. What appears here as the V and J calls and clone size reflects TCRdb's work, not the paper's. Present in this sample are around 11,000 distinct CDR3 sequences, approximately 21% of which were seen just once. 3% to 4.5% of the sample is taken by the ten largest.

Germline trimming: 2 bases from V, 9 bases from J; junction bases outside gene matches: 3. CDR1 and CDR2 (SGHRS, YFSETQ) derive from the germline V gene. The CDR3, cysteine through phenylalanine, is 14 amino acids long. The read is trimmed to its CDR3 DNA, 42 bases read in frame from base 1. Genomic DNA extracted from bulk tumor tissue served as TCR template, with about 0.6 ug gDNA amplified per sample. During surgery, multiple biopsies were taken from each primary tumor, with sampling sites spaced as far apart as possible within the tumor mass. Patients in the study cohort, which was described as untreated, were newly diagnosed NSCLC cases going through curative surgery. The samples came from under 17 patients with newly diagnosed non-small cell lung cancer who were having surgery intended to be curative. Two independent pathologists examined the resected tumor masses. Only DNA and RNA samples of high quality went on to sequencing.

This receptor chain uses TRBV5-1 and TRBJ2-1, and TRBD2 aligns with 12 junction nucleotides. The origin of this receptor is a man aged 55 to 69 with non-small cell lung cancer. Sequenced sample: lung tumor tissue. The DNA sequence follows: TGCGCCAGCAGCTTAATACTAGCGGGAGGTGAGCAGTTCTTC. This codes for CASSLILAGGEQFF. Where the CDR3 stops, the reference TRBV5-1 and TRBJ2-1 genes take over; the full variable domain is KAGVTQTPRYLIKTRGQQVTLSCSPISGHRSVSWYQQTPGQGLQFLFEYFSETQRNKGNFPGRFSGRQFSNSRSEMNVSTLELGDSALYLCASSLILAGGEQFFGPGTRLTVL.